The 6 T cell receptor beta chains below were found in one sample sequenced in a study of T cell repertoires in cytomegalovirus infection. The antigens of these receptors remain unknown. TCRdb reprocessed the reads via MiXCR and lists one record per CDR3 protein. The sample yields about 130,000 distinct CDR3 sequences, around 25% seen once. The sequenced sample was PBMCs, sequenced either directly or after in vitro stimulation (not recorded which). The receptor set was obtained from a human donor in good health (CMV status not recorded). Some clones in this sample may be carry-over from other donors' samples.

Points on this clonotype: A clone one base away is much larger, so this may be a read error. The gene calls are TRBV19 and TRBJ1-6; TRBD1 agrees at 7 bases. CDR3 length: 13 amino acids. Per the germline V gene, CDR1 is LNHDA and CDR2 is SQIVND (reference sequence). CDR3 protein: CAVRDRNNSPLNF. The CDR3 coding sequence is TGTGCCGTCCGGGACAGAAATAATTCACCCCTCAACTTT.

The rearrangement uses TRBV5-6 and TRBJ1-1, with D unresolved. The CDR3 covers 12 residues. The V gene's germline CDR1 is SGHDT and CDR2 YYEEEE. The V gene lost 2 bases and the J gene lost 3 bases, with 5 bases spanning the gap. The CDR3 nucleotides are TGTGCCAGCAGCTTTATGGACACTGAAGCTTTCTTT. Translating it yields CASSFMDTEAFF.

This clonotype was observed a few times. Here the CDR3 reads CASSYNPGEGTDTQYF. CDR3 coding DNA: TGTGCCAGCAGCTATAACCCGGGAGAGGGAACAGATACGCAGTATTTT. V is TRBV7-9 and J is TRBJ2-3, with D perhaps matching TRBD2 (6 bases). The V and J ends lost 4 bases and 3 bases respectively, with 17 bases between them. CDR1 is SEHNR, CDR2 FQNEAQ, per germline (reference sequence). This CDR3 is 16 amino acids long.

This clonotype occurred many times. This chain joins TRBV7-8 and TRBJ2-1; 11 bases align to TRBD2. Per the germline V gene, CDR1 is SGHVS and CDR2 is FQNEAQ. The CDR3 is 18 amino acids. V dropped 5 bases and J dropped 2; count of bases not matched to a gene: 11. In DNA, the CDR3 is TGTGCCAGCAGCCAAAGGACTAGCGGGCACCTAACCTACAATGAGCAGTTCTTC. Amino acid sequence: CASSQRTSGHLTYNEQFF.

This clonotype was seen only a few times. This chain joins TRBV4-1 and TRBJ2-5; possible D gene TRBD1, 8 bases. Trimming cost V 8 bases and J 7 bases, with 17 bases left between them. Germline CDR1 MGHRA, CDR2 YSYEKL. The CDR3 sequence is 13 residues long. CDR3 nucleotides: TGCGCCAGCGGACAGGGACTATTGGGGACCCAGTACTTC. Translating gives CASGQGLLGTQYF.

This clonotype was found many times. J is TRBJ2-1 and V is TRBV12-3 or TRBV12-4; tentatively, D is TRBD2 (6 bases). The CDR3 spans 17 residues. V was trimmed by 0 bases and J by 8 bases, leaving 20 bases between them. The chain's CDR3 is CASSLAGRWRGLHEQFF. The DNA of the CDR3 is TGTGCCAGCAGTTTAGCAGGGCGTTGGCGGGGTTTGCATGAGCAGTTCTTC.